This T cell receptor beta chain appears in the sequencing data of a study of T cells in women clearing cervical HPV infection. TCRdb's copy holds only in-frame clones and misses some; the assay was immunoSEQ multiplex PCR. The sample's table shows under 30,000 clones. Specimen: blood buffy coat. The receptor was isolated from a woman between 18 and 70 years old with a cervical HPV16 infection that either progressed to CIN3+ or cleared (not recorded which).

The CDR3 sequence is CASSPQSGPNNSPLHF. CDR3 DNA, as far as it was read: TGTGCCAGCTCACCACAATCAGGGCCCAATAATTCACCC. The genes are TRBV18 and TRBJ1-6, with D perhaps matching TRBD1 (5 bases). Read data end 3 residues before the CDR3 end; the end is taken from the germline J gene. V was cut by 1 base and J by 5 bases, with 12 bases left in between. The germline gives CDR1 KGHSH, CDR2 LQKENI. The CDR3 contains 16 residues.